A single sample gave rise to the 7 T cell receptor beta chains below, sequenced in a study of T cells in Graves' hyperthyroidism and ophthalmopathy. RNA transcripts were the template for amplifying TCR beta CDR3 regions. A first-round RT-PCR of the TCR CDR3 used the HTBI primer set. TCRdb reanalysed the multiplex PCR reads using MiXCR and keeps one entry per CDR3 protein. The sample has 300,000 to 400,000 distinct CDR3 sequences, more than 12% seen once; the top ten hold around a fifth. The sequencing input was blood. All receptors come from a woman under 40 with Graves' ophthalmopathy.

This sequence joins TRBV4-1 and TRBJ2-1, with 8 bases lining up with TRBD2. Germline CDR1 and CDR2: MGHRA and YSYEKL. CDR3 length: 18 residues. Trimming cost V 2 bases and J 2 bases; bases outside gene matches: 11. CDR3 nucleotide sequence: TGCGCCAGCAGCCAACCCAGGGGCGGGGGGCCTGCCTACAATGAGCAGTTCTTC. Its protein product is CASSQPRGGGPAYNEQFF.

This clonotype has just a few counts. The chain employs TRBV15 and TRBJ2-5; 7 nucleotides line up with TRBD1. V gave up 5 bases and J gave up 5 bases; unmatched junction bases: 8. In germline, CDR1 is LNHNV, CDR2 YYDKDF (reference sequence). The CDR3 sequence is 14 residues long. CDR3 in amino acids: CATSLDRVYETQYF. The DNA for the CDR3 is TGTGCCACCAGCTTAGACAGGGTTTATGAGACCCAGTACTTC.

This clonotype was detected ten times or more. As DNA, the CDR3 is TGTGCCAGCAGCTCTCGTGGAACCTACTCCCCCGGGGAGCTGTTTTTT. Translating gives CASSSRGTYSPGELFF. The chain has TRBV11-3 and TRBJ2-2, with D uncertain. V dropped 4 bases and J dropped 6 bases, with 18 bases sitting between them. Germline CDR1 is SGHNT and CDR2 is YENEEA. The CDR3 sequence is 16 residues long.

This clonotype was counted between two and nine times. The rearrangement joins TRBV9 to TRBJ2-7, with TRBD2 matching over 8 bases. Germline CDR1 is SGDLS and CDR2 is YYNGEE. CDR3 size: 15 residues. J lost 0 bases, V lost 2 bases, and 4 bases had no gene match. The CDR3 DNA is TGTGCCAGCAGCGTCGAAGCGGGGGCCTCCTACGAGCAGTACTTC. Translation: CASSVEAGASYEQYF.

This clonotype was seen ten or more times. The chain links TRBV18 to TRBJ1-5; the D is unclear. This CDR3 contains 17 residues. Germline CDR1 is KGHSH and CDR2 is LQKENI. V was trimmed by 6 bases and J by 2 bases, leaving 20 bases between them. This CDR3 is CASSQLGELGGNQPQHF. The CDR3 DNA reads TGTGCCAGCTCTCAACTGGGAGAGTTGGGTGGCAATCAGCCCCAGCATTTT.

This clonotype has a count of ten or more. The V and J genes are TRBV28 and TRBJ1-2; D unclear. Trimming left V 5 bases short and J 4 bases short, with 11 bases between. Germline assignment: CDR1 MDHEN and CDR2 SYDVKM. CDR3 length: 13 amino acids. The DNA of the CDR3 is TGTGCCAGCAGTCTAGACTCCACCTATGGCTACACCTTC. Its translation is CASSLDSTYGYTF.

The sample holds a few counts of this clonotype. The V and J genes are TRBV19 and TRBJ2-3; weak D call: TRBD2 (6 bases). The ends were cut back, 3 bases at V and 1 base at J, with 14 bases in the middle. The CDR3 runs 16 residues. CDR1 is LNHDA, CDR2 SQIVND, per germline (reference sequence). The CDR3 is CASSMRRGSGTDTQYF. CDR3 nucleotide sequence: TGTGCCAGTAGTATGCGGCGGGGATCAGGCACAGATACGCAGTATTTT.